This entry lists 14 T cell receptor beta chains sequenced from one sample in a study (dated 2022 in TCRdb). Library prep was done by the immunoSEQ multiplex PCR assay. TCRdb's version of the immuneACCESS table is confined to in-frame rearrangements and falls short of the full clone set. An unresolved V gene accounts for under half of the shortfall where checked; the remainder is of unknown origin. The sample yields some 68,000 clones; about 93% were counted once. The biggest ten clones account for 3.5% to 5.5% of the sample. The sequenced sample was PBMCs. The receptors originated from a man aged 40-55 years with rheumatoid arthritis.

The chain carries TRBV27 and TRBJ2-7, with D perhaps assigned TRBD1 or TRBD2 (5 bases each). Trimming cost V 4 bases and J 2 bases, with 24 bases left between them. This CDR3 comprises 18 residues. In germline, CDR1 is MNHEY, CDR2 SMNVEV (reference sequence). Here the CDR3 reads CASSSTGTTSQLPYEQYF. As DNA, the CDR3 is TGTGCCAGCAGTTCCACCGGGACGACTTCCCAGCTACCCTACGAGCAGTACTTC.

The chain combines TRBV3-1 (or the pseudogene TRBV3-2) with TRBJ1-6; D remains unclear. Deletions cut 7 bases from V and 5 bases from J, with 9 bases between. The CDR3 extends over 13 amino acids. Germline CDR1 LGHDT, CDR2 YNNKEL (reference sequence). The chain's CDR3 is CASTQTDNSPLHF. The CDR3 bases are TGTGCCAGCACACAGACTGATAATTCACCCCTCCACTTT.

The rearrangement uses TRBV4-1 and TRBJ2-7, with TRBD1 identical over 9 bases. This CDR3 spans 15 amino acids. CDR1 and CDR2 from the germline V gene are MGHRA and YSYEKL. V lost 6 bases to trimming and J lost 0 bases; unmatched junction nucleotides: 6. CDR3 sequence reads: CASSGQGISSYEQYF. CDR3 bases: TGCGCCAGCAGTGGACAGGGGATCTCCTCCTACGAGCAGTACTTC.

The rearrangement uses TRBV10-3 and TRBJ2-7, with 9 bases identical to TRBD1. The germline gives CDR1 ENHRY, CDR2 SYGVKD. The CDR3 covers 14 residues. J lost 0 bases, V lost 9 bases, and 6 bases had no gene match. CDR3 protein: CAIRDRADSYEQYF. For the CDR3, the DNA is TGTGCCATTCGGGACAGGGCCGACTCCTACGAGCAGTACTTC.

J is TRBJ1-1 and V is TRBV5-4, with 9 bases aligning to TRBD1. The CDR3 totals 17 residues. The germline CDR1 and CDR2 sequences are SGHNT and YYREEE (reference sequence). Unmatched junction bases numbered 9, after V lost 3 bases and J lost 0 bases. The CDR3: CASSYGQGRKMNTEAFF. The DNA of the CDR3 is TGTGCCAGCAGCTATGGACAGGGGCGCAAAATGAACACTGAAGCTTTCTTT. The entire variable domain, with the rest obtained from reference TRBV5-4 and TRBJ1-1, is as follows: ETGVTQSPTHLIKTRGQQVTLRCSSQSGHNTVSWYQQALGQGPQFIFQYYREEENGRGNFPPRFSGLQFPNYSSELNVNALELDDSALYLCASSYGQGRKMNTEAFFGQGTRLTVV.

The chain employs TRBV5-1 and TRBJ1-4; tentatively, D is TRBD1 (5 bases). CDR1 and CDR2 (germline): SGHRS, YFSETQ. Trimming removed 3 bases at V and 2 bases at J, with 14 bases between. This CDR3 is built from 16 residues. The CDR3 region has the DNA TGCGCCAGCAGCTGGGGAACCGGGACGACTAATGAAAAACTGTTTTTT. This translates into CASSWGTGTTNEKLFF.

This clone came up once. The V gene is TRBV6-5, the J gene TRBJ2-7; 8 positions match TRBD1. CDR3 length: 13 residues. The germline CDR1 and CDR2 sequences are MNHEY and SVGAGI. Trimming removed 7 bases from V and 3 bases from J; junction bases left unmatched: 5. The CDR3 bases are TGTGCCAGCACCGGCGGACAGGGCTACGAGCAGTACTTC. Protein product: CASTGGQGYEQYF.

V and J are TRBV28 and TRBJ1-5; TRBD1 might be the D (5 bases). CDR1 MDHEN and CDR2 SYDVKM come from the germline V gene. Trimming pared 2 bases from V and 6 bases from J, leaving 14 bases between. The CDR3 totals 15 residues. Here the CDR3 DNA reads TGTGCCAGCAGTTTAAGGGGATTCCTGGGTCAGCCCCAGCATTTT. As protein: CASSLRGFLGQPQHF.

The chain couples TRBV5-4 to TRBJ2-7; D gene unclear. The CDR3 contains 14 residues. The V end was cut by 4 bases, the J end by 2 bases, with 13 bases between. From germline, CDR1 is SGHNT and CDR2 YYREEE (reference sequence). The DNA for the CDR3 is TGTGCCAGCAGCGACGGGCTTACTCCCTACGAGCAGTACTTC. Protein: CASSDGLTPYEQYF.

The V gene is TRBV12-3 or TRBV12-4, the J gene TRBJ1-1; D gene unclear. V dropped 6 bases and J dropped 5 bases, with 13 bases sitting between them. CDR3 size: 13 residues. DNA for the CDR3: TGTGCCAGCAGCCCCCCGGGGAGAACTGAAGCTTTCTTT. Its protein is CASSPPGRTEAFF.

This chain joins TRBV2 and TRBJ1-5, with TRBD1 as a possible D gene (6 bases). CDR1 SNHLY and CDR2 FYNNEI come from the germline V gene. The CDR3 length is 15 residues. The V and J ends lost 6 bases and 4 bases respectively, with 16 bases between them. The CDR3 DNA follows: TGTGCCAGCAGCCAACAGGGCTTGGGGAATCAGCCCCAGCATTTT. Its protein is CASSQQGLGNQPQHF.

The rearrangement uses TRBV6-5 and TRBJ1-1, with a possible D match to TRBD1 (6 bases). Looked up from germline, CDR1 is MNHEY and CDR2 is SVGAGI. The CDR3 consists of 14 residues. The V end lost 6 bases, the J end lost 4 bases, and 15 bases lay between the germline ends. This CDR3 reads CASRKQGRRTEAFF. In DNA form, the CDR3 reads TGTGCCAGCAGAAAACAGGGTAGACGCACTGAAGCTTTCTTT.

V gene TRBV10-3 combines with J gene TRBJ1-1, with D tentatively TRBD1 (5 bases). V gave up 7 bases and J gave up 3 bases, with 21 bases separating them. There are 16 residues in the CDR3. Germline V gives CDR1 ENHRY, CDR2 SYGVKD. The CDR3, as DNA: TGTGCCATCACCGATAACATGGTTGGGGCCGACACTGAAGCTTTCTTT. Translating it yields CAITDNMVGADTEAFF.

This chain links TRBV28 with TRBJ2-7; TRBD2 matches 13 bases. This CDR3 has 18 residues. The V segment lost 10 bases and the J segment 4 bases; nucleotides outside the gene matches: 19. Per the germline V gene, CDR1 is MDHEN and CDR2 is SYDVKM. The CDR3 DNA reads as TGTGCCATTACTAAAGGACTAGCGGGAGTAGGGGGCCATTACGAGCAGTACTTC. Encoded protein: CAITKGLAGVGGHYEQYF.